This T cell receptor beta chain emerged from a study of blood T cell repertoires in COVID-19. Profiled with immunoSEQ multiplex PCR; TCRdb holds only in-frame clones, not every one. The data hold approximately 79,000 clones, with around 80% observed a single time. Comments on this clone: It is likely a read error, because the conserved phenylalanine at the end of the CDR3 is missing. It is unclear where the CDR3 begins or ends on the DNA, so no DNA is shown, and the CDR3 is as TCRdb lists it.

With termini counted, the CDR3 has 8 amino acids. The chain recombines TRBV21-1 with TRBJ1-4. TRBV21-1 is a recognized pseudogene. The TCR comes from a man aged 50 or older with COVID-19, enrolled during active disease. The specimen was peripheral blood. The CDR3 reads CASSKLPV.